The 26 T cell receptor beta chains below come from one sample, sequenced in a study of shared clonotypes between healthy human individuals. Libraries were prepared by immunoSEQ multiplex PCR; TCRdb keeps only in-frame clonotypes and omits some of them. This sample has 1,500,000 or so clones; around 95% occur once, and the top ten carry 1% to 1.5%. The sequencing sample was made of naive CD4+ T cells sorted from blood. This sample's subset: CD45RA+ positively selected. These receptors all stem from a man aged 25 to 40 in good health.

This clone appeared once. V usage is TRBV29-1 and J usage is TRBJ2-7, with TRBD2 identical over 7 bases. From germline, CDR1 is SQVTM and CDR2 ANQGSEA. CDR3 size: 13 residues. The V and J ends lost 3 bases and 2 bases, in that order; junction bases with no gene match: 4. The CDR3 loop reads CSVDPSGAYEQYF. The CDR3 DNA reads TGCAGCGTTGATCCTAGCGGTGCCTACGAGCAGTACTTC.

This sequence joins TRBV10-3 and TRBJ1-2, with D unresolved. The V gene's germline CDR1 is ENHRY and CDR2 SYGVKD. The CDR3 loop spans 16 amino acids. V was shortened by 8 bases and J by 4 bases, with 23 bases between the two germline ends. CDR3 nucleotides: TGTGCCATCGGACCTTCTAGGACCCGGTCGGTCTATGGCTACACCTTC. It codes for CAIGPSRTRSVYGYTF.

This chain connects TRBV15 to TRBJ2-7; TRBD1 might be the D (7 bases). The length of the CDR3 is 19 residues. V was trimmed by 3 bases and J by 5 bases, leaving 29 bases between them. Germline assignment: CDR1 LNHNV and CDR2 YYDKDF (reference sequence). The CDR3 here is CATSSIAGQQLYPSHEQYF. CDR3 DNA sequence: TGTGCCACCAGCAGTATCGCGGGACAGCAATTATACCCCTCGCACGAGCAGTACTTC.

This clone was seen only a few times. The CDR3 is CASSGPLRQPQHF. The CDR3, as DNA: TGTGCCAGCTCGGGGCCTTTGCGTCAGCCCCAGCATTTT. V and J are TRBV2 and TRBJ1-5; possible D gene TRBD1, 5 bases. Per germline, CDR1 SNHLY and CDR2 FYNNEI. V gave up 8 bases and J gave up 6 bases, with 14 bases separating them. The CDR3 covers 13 residues.

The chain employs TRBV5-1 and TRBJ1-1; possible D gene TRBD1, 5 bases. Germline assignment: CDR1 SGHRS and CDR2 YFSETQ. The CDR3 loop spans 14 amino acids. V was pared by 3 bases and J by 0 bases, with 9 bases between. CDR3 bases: TGCGCCAGCAGCTGGGACCGTATGAACACTGAAGCTTTCTTT. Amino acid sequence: CASSWDRMNTEAFF. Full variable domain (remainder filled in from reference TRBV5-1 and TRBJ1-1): KAGVTQTPRYLIKTRGQQVTLSCSPISGHRSVSWYQQTPGQGLQFLFEYFSETQRNKGNFPGRFSGRQFSNSRSEMNVSTLELGDSALYLCASSWDRMNTEAFFGQGTRLTVV.

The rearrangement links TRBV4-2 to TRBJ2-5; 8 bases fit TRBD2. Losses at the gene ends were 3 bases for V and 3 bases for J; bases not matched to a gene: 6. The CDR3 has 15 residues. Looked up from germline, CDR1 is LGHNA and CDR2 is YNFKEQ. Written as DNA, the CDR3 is TGTGCCAGCAGCCAGGCTAAAGCGGGAGAAGAGACCCAGTACTTC. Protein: CASSQAKAGEETQYF.

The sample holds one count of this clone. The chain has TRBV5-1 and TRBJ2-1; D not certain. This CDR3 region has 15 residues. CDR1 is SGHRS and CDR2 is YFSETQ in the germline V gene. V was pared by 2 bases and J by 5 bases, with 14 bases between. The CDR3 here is CASSFGAPPHNEQFF. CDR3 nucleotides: TGCGCCAGCAGCTTTGGCGCCCCTCCACACAATGAGCAGTTCTTC. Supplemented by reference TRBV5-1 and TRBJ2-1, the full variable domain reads KAGVTQTPRYLIKTRGQQVTLSCSPISGHRSVSWYQQTPGQGLQFLFEYFSETQRNKGNFPGRFSGRQFSNSRSEMNVSTLELGDSALYLCASSFGAPPHNEQFFGPGTRLTVL.

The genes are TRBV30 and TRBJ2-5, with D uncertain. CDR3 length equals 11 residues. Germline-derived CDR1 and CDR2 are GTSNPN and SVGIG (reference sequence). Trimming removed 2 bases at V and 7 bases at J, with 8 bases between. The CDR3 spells CAWSKGGTQYF. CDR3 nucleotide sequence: TGTGCCTGGAGTAAGGGCGGGACCCAGTACTTC.

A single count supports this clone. CDR3 protein: CASSPGGSGYTF. CDR3 coding DNA: TGTGCCAGCAGTCCGGGGGGCAGTGGCTACACCTTC. The chain links TRBV28 to TRBJ1-2; D possibly corresponds to TRBD1 (6 bases). The length of the CDR3 is 12 residues. Deletions cut 5 bases from V and 7 bases from J, with 11 bases between. CDR1 MDHEN and CDR2 SYDVKM come from the germline V gene.

This chain's CDR3 is CASSSPDQPQHF. The CDR3 DNA sequence: TGTGCCAGCAGCTCACCTGATCAGCCCCAGCATTTT. The rearrangement uses TRBV7-2 and TRBJ1-5; D is ambiguous. The V gene's germline CDR1 is SGHTA and CDR2 FQGNSA. The CDR3 has 12 amino acids. With 4 bases removed from V and 5 bases from J, the gap between germline ends came to 6 bases.

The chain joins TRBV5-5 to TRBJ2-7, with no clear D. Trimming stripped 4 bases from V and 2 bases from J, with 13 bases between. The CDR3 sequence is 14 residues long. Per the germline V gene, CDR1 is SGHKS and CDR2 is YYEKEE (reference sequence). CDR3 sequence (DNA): TGTGCCAGCAGCCAGAGGCACAACGCCTACGAGCAGTACTTC. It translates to CASSQRHNAYEQYF.

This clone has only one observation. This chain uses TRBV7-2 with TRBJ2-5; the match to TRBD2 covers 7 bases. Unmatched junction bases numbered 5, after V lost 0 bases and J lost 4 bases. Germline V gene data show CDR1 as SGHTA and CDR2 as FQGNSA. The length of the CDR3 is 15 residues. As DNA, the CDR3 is TGTGCCAGCAGCTTAGCGGGAGGGCCCGTAGAGACCCAGTACTTC. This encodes CASSLAGGPVETQYF. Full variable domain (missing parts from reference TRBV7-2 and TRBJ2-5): GAGVSQSPSNKVTEKGKDVELRCDPISGHTALYWYRQSLGQGLEFLIYFQGNSAPDKSGLPSDRFSAERTGGSVSTLTIQRTQQEDSAVYLCASSLAGGPVETQYFGPGTRLLVL.

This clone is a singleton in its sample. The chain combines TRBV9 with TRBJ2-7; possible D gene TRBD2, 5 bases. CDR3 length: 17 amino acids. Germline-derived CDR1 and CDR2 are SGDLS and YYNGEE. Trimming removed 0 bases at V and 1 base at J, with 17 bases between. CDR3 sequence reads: CASSVGRLDSRSYEQYF. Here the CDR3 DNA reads TGTGCCAGCAGCGTAGGCCGCCTGGACTCCAGATCCTACGAGCAGTACTTC.

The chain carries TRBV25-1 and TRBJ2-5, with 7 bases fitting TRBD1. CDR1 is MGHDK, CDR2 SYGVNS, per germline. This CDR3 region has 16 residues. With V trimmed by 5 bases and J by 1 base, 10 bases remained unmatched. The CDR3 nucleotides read TGTGCCAGCAGTCAAAGCTGGGACAGAATCCAAGAGACCCAGTACTTC. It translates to CASSQSWDRIQETQYF.

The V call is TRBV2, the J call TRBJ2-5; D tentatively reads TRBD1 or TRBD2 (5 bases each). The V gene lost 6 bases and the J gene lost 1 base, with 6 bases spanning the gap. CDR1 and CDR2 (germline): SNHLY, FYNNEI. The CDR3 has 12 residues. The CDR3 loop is CASRRGQETQYF. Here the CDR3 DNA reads TGTGCCAGCAGGAGGGGCCAAGAGACCCAGTACTTC.

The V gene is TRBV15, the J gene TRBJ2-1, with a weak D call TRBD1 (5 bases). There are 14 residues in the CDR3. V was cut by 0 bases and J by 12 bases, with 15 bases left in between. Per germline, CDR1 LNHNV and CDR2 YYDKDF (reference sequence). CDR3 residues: CATSRDPRVVWQFF. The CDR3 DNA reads TGTGCCACCAGCAGAGATCCCAGGGTGGTCTGGCAGTTCTTC.

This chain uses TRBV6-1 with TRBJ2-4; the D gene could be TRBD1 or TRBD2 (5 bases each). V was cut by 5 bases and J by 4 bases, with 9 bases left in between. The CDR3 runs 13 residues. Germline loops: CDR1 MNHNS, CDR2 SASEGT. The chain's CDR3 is CASSRDGKNIQYF. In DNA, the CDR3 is TGTGCCAGCAGTAGGGACGGGAAAAACATTCAGTACTTC.

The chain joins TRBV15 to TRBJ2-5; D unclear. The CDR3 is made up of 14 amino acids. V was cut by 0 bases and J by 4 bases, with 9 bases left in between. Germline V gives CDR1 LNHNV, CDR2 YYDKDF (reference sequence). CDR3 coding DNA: TGTGCCACCAGCAGAGAGAACGCCCGAGAGACCCAGTACTTC. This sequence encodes CATSRENARETQYF.

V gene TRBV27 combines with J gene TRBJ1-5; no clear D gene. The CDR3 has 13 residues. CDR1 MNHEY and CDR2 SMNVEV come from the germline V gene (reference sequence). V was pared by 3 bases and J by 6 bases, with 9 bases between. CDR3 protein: CASSLYGSQPQHF. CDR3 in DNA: TGTGCCAGCAGTTTGTATGGGTCTCAGCCCCAGCATTTT.

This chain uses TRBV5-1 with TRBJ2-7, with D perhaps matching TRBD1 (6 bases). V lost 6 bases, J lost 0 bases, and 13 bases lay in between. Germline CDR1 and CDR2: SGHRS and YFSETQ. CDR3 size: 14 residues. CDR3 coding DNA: TGCGCCAGCAAGGTTCAGGGGTCCTCCTACGAGCAGTACTTC. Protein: CASKVQGSSYEQYF.

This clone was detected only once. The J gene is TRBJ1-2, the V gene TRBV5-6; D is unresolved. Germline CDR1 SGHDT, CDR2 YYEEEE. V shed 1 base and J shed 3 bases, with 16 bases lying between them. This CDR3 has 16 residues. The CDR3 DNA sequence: TGTGCCAGCAGCTTGTATAGGCCAGGAGGATACTATGGCTACACCTTC. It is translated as CASSLYRPGGYYGYTF.

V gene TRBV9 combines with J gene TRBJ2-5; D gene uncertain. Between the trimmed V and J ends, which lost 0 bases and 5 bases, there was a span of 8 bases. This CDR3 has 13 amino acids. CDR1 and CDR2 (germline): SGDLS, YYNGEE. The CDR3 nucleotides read TGTGCCAGCAGCGTAGGAAGTTGGGAGACCCAGTACTTC. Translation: CASSVGSWETQYF.

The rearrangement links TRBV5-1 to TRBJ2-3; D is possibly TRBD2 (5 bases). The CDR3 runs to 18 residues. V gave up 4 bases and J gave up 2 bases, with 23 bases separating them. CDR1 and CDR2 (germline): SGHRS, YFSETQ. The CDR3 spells CASSLYTFGRGYTDTQYF. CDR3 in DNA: TGCGCCAGCAGCCTCTACACCTTTGGCCGGGGATACACAGATACGCAGTATTTT.

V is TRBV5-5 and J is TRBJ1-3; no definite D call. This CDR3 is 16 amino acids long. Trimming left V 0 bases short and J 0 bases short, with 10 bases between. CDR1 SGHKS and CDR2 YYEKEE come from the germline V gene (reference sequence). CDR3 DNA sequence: TGTGCCAGCAGCTTGGGCGACCCCAACTCTGGAAACACCATATATTTT. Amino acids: CASSLGDPNSGNTIYF.

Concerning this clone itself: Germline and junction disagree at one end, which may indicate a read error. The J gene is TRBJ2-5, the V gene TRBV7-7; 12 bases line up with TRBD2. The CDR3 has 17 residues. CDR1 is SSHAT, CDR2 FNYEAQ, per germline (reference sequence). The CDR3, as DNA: TGTGCTAGCAGCGAACTCCGGACTAGCGGGAAGGAAGAGACCCAGTACTTC. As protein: CASSELRTSGKEETQYF.

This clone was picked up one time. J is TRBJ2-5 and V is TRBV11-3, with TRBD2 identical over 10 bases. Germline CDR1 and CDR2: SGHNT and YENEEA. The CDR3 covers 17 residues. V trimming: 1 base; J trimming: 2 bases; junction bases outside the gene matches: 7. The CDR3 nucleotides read TGTGCCAGCAGCTTAGGCCTAGCGGGAGTGATTCAAGAGACCCAGTACTTC. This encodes CASSLGLAGVIQETQYF.